This T cell receptor beta chain was captured by sequencing in a study of response to subunit inactivated influenza vaccine. The germline V and J ends were trimmed by 3 bases and 4 bases, with 15 bases remaining between them. CDR1 is DFQATT and CDR2 is SNEGSKA in the germline V gene (reference sequence). CDR3 size: 14 residues. TCRdb re-called the RT-PCR reads with MiXCR, one entry per CDR3 protein. Of roughly 620,000 distinct CDR3 sequences listed, approximately 10% are singletons. Another study also made use of these data, one on T cells expressing NK-cell markers. As that study records: A 5'RACE template switching approach incorporating UMIs was used to make TCR beta cDNA. Sorted T-cell subsets CD3+CD56+NKG2C+, CD3+CD56+NKG2C- and CD3+CD56-NKG2C+ were TCR beta-sequenced. Just one sequenced donor of eight was HCMV-seronegative, while seven were seropositive. Several of the donors carried dominant NKG2C+ clonotypes that took up roughly 1.0-8% of their CD8+ T cells. These clonotypes additionally ranked first within the CD3+CD56-NKG2C+ fraction of a handful of donors.

The source is a man aged 45-65 years who received an inactivated influenza vaccine. Sequenced here: PBMCs from blood, sampled on the day of vaccination. This sequence joins TRBV20-1 and TRBJ1-2; tentatively, D is TRBD1 (5 bases). The CDR3 region has the DNA TGCAGTGCTAGCTTACAGGCGAATATCTATGGCTACACCTTC. Amino acid sequence: CSASLQANIYGYTF.